The present T cell receptor (beta chain) was sequenced within a study of T-cell reconstitution after alpha-beta-depleted transplantation in children. Broader study findings: When one year had passed after transplant, most T-cell counts and diversity came from newly produced T cells. Recipient T cells and thymic progenitors that survived were the source of the high TCRbeta diversity seen at day 60 in some patients.

This clonotype was seen only a few times. Its antigen is unknown. Trimming took 3 bases from V and 6 from J, leaving 13 bases between them. The CDR3 sequence is 14 residues long. Per the germline V gene, CDR1 is SGHTA and CDR2 is FQGNSA. Unique molecular identifiers were incorporated during preparation of the TCRbeta library. TCRdb used MiXCR to reprocess the PCR reads, holding one entry per CDR3 protein. The sample has 450,000 to 550,000 distinct CDR3 sequences, approximately 10% seen once. Specimen: PBMCs, mostly from graft donor cells, collected 180 days after TCRalphabeta/CD19-depleted stem cell transplant. The V and J genes are TRBV7-2 and TRBJ2-3; D is unclear. The source is a female patient aged 2-15 years who had a stem cell transplant for aplastic anemia, so the T cells may come from the graft donor. The CDR3 DNA follows: TGTGCCAGCAGCTTCGCGGAGACATATGATACGCAGTATTTT. It translates to CASSFAETYDTQYF.